The 30 T cell receptor beta chains given below trace back to one sample, sequenced in a study of T-cell memory formation after mild COVID-19. TCRdb re-called the 5' RACE reads with MiXCR, one entry per CDR3 protein. The profile shows roughly 250,000 distinct CDR3 sequences, approximately 16% of them singletons. The material sequenced was PBMCs or a T cell subset sorted from them (not recorded which). Receptors were obtained from a man aged 18 to 30 who had mild COVID-19 (a few samples of this study predate the infection). Cell type and time point are not known.

This clonotype has just a few counts. The chain recombines TRBV7-9 with TRBJ2-2, with D unresolved. The germline V gene has CDR1 SEHNR and CDR2 FQNEAQ (reference sequence). V was clipped by 4 bases and J by 5 bases, with 8 bases between them. The CDR3 is 13 amino acids. The chain's CDR3 is CASSSPGTGELFF. In DNA form, the CDR3 reads TGTGCCAGCAGCTCCCCTGGTACCGGGGAGCTGTTTTTT.

This sequence joins TRBV7-9 and TRBJ2-6; D might be TRBD2 (6 bases). The CDR3 extends over 18 amino acids. Trimming stripped 2 bases from V and 1 base from J, with 15 bases between. Germline V gives CDR1 SEHNR, CDR2 FQNEAQ (reference sequence). CDR3 region: CASSLPGLEGSGANVLTF. The CDR3 DNA reads TGTGCCAGCAGCTTACCCGGCCTGGAGGGGTCTGGGGCCAACGTCCTGACTTTC.

The chain links TRBV12-3 or TRBV12-4 to TRBJ2-1, with 8 bases lining up with TRBD2. CDR3 length equals 13 residues. J gave up 5 bases and V 3 bases, and 0 bases lay outside the gene matches. The CDR3 nucleotides are TGTGCCAGCAGTTTCGGGAGGGACAATGAGCAGTTCTTC. Its protein is CASSFGRDNEQFF.

This clonotype was picked up a small number of times. The rearrangement uses TRBV20-1 and TRBJ2-7, with D perhaps TRBD1 or TRBD2 (6 bases each). The germline V and J ends were trimmed by 0 bases and 0 bases, with 12 bases remaining between them. The CDR3 runs 15 residues. The germline V gene has CDR1 DFQATT and CDR2 SNEGSKA (reference sequence). In DNA, the CDR3 is TGCAGTGCTAGAGACCCGGGGGCAGGCTCCTACGAGCAGTACTTC. Encoded protein: CSARDPGAGSYEQYF.

The V gene is TRBV7-8, the J gene TRBJ1-5; D perhaps matches TRBD1 (6 bases). This CDR3 has 16 amino acids. Between the trimmed V and J ends, which lost 5 bases and 4 bases, there was a span of 18 bases. Per the germline V gene, CDR1 is SGHVS and CDR2 is FQNEAQ. The CDR3 reads CASSRSGGASNQPQHF. Written as DNA, the CDR3 is TGTGCCAGCAGCCGTTCGGGGGGGGCTTCAAATCAGCCCCAGCATTTT.

The CDR3 spells CASSSAQGDIQYF. The CDR3 coding sequence is TGTGCCAGCAGTTCCGCCCAAGGGGACATTCAGTACTTC. This chain joins TRBV28 and TRBJ2-4; tentatively, D is TRBD1 (5 bases). Germline-derived CDR1 and CDR2 are MDHEN and SYDVKM. Trimming cost V 4 bases and J 8 bases, with 12 bases left between them. The CDR3 consists of 13 residues.

V is TRBV7-9 and J is TRBJ2-1; no clear D gene. The CDR3 covers 14 residues. V was pared by 1 base and J by 2 bases, with 6 bases between. Germline V gives CDR1 SEHNR, CDR2 FQNEAQ (reference sequence). As DNA, the CDR3 is TGTGCCAGCAGCTTAGGGTTAACCTACAATGAGCAGTTCTTC. Its translation is CASSLGLTYNEQFF.

The chain joins TRBV12-3 or TRBV12-4 to TRBJ1-4; 9 bases align to TRBD1. With 5 bases clipped from V and 8 bases from J, the junction kept 12 bases outside the gene matches. The length of the CDR3 is 16 residues. CDR3 DNA: TGTGCCAGCAGTCGTACAGGGGGCGCGTTTAACGAAAAACTGTTTTTT. Translated: CASSRTGGAFNEKLFF.

The chain joins TRBV5-1 to TRBJ2-5, with a tentative D call TRBD1 (6 bases). V dropped 4 bases and J dropped 4 bases, with 14 bases sitting between them. This CDR3 has 14 amino acids. The germline CDR1 and CDR2 sequences are SGHRS and YFSETQ. CDR3 DNA sequence: TGCGCCAGCAGCGGCCGGACAGTAAGAGAGACCCAGTACTTC. It codes for CASSGRTVRETQYF.

The chain recombines TRBV4-1 with TRBJ2-7; 10 nucleotides agree with TRBD1. Trimming removed 0 bases from V and 0 bases from J; junction bases left unmatched: 5. The CDR3 is 17 amino acids. Germline V CDR1 and CDR2: MGHRA, YSYEKL. This CDR3 reads CASSQDRGQGPSYEQYF. Here the CDR3 DNA reads TGCGCCAGCAGCCAAGATCGGGGACAGGGGCCCTCCTACGAGCAGTACTTC.

The CDR3 DNA reads TGTGCCAGCAGCTTAGTGGGGAAATGGACCCAGTACTTC. Residues: CASSLVGKWTQYF. The chain is built from TRBV11-2 and TRBJ2-5, with D uncertain. The length of the CDR3 is 13 residues. With 1 base removed from V and 7 bases from J, the gap between germline ends came to 10 bases. Germline V gives CDR1 SGHAT, CDR2 FQNNGV.

The V and J genes are TRBV19 and TRBJ2-7; 10 nucleotides agree with TRBD1. The V gene end was trimmed by 4 bases and the J gene end by 6 bases; junction bases not matched to a gene: 3. CDR1 is LNHDA, CDR2 SQIVND, per germline (reference sequence). There are 13 residues in the CDR3. CDR3 DNA sequence: TGTGCCAGTAGTACCCGGACAGGGGGCGAGCAGTACTTC. Its translation: CASSTRTGGEQYF.

The V call is TRBV6-5, the J call TRBJ2-7; TRBD1 might be the D (6 bases). The CDR3 is 13 amino acids. Germline lookup yields CDR1 MNHEY and CDR2 SVGAGI. Trimming cost V 4 bases and J 6 bases, with 13 bases left between them. CDR3: CASSSQGQSEQYF. The CDR3 DNA follows: TGTGCCAGCAGTTCACAGGGTCAAAGCGAGCAGTACTTC.

The genes are TRBV6-5 and TRBJ2-1; possibly TRBD1 or TRBD2 for D (5 bases each). The CDR3 is 14 residues long. The ends were cut back, 6 bases at V and 5 bases at J, with 14 bases in the middle. Germline CDR1 and CDR2: MNHEY and SVGAGI. The chain's CDR3 is CASRDTGTNNEQFF. The CDR3, as DNA: TGTGCCAGCAGAGACACCGGGACCAACAATGAGCAGTTCTTC.

The chain uses TRBV25-1 and TRBJ1-2; the match to TRBD1 covers 11 bases. CDR3 length equals 13 residues. Germline CDR1 and CDR2: MGHDK and SYGVNS. J gave up 6 bases and V 3 bases, and 0 bases lay outside the gene matches. In nucleotides, the CDR3 is TGTGCCAGCAGTGAGGGACAGGGGGATGGCTACACCTTC. Translation: CASSEGQGDGYTF.

In its sample, this clonotype was seen a few times. The chain carries TRBV18 and TRBJ1-1, with a possible D match to TRBD1 (5 bases). Germline-derived CDR1 and CDR2 are KGHSH and LQKENI. The ends were cut back, 5 bases at V and 2 bases at J, with 15 bases in the middle. CDR3 size: 15 residues. As DNA, the CDR3 is TGTGCCAGCTCATCCTGGCAGGGCCATAACACTGAAGCTTTCTTT. Protein product: CASSSWQGHNTEAFF.

Many counts were recorded for this clonotype. The chain combines TRBV20-1 with TRBJ1-2; no clear D gene. Germline CDR1 is DFQATT and CDR2 is SNEGSKA (reference sequence). V was cut by 7 bases and J by 9 bases, with 27 bases left in between. The CDR3 contains 15 residues. The CDR3 coding sequence is TGCAGTGGATTCCCCTACCTGGACGGAATTTATAGCTACACCTTC. This gives the protein CSGFPYLDGIYSYTF.

This rearrangement joins TRBV20-1 to TRBJ2-3; D is unresolved. Between the trimmed V and J ends, which lost 0 bases and 2 bases, there was a span of 9 bases. CDR3 length equals 14 residues. CDR1 and CDR2 (germline): DFQATT, SNEGSKA (reference sequence). The CDR3 reads CSARDQDPTDTQYF. The CDR3 bases are TGCAGTGCTAGAGATCAGGACCCCACAGATACGCAGTATTTT.

The V call is TRBV7-9, the J call TRBJ2-3; D is ambiguous. Germline-derived CDR1 and CDR2 are SEHNR and FQNEAQ (reference sequence). Trimming removed 4 bases from V and 8 bases from J, with 13 bases in between. This CDR3 has 13 amino acids. CDR3 protein: CASSSQRQVTQYF. The CDR3 region has the DNA TGTGCCAGCAGCTCACAGAGGCAGGTTACGCAGTATTTT.

The chain combines TRBV10-3 with TRBJ2-7; D is tentatively TRBD1 or TRBD2 (5 bases each). CDR1 ENHRY and CDR2 SYGVKD come from the germline V gene. The V and J ends lost 7 bases and 2 bases respectively, with 15 bases between them. The CDR3 spans 14 residues. The CDR3 spells CAINGPGATYEQYF. For the CDR3, the DNA is TGTGCCATCAACGGCCCCGGGGCTACCTACGAGCAGTACTTC.

The chain is built from TRBV28 and TRBJ2-7; 8 bases map to TRBD2. Unmatched junction bases numbered 7, after V lost 5 bases and J lost 4 bases. The germline gives CDR1 MDHEN, CDR2 SYDVKM. This CDR3 is 14 amino acids long. The CDR3: CASSPGGATYEQYV. In DNA form, the CDR3 reads TGTGCCAGCAGTCCGGGGGGGGCTACTTACGAGCAGTACGTC.

This clonotype appeared many times. This chain links TRBV7-2 with TRBJ1-1, with D perhaps matching TRBD1 (6 bases). The CDR3 is 18 amino acids. The V end lost 3 bases, the J end lost 0 bases, and 20 bases lay between the germline ends. CDR1 and CDR2 (germline): SGHTA, FQGNSA. DNA of the CDR3: TGTGCCAGCAGCTTCACAGGGCGCAAATCCATCATGAACACTGAAGCTTTCTTT. This encodes CASSFTGRKSIMNTEAFF. Combining the CDR3 with reference TRBV7-2 and TRBJ1-1 gives the whole variable domain GAGVSQSPSNKVTEKGKDVELRCDPISGHTALYWYRQSLGQGLEFLIYFQGNSAPDKSGLPSDRFSAERTGGSVSTLTIQRTQQEDSAVYLCASSFTGRKSIMNTEAFFGQGTRLTVV.

The chain joins TRBV14 to TRBJ2-5; 9 bases are shared with TRBD2. CDR3 length equals 19 residues. The V gene end was trimmed by 0 bases and the J gene end by 2 bases; junction bases not matched to a gene: 13. Per germline, CDR1 SGHDN and CDR2 FVKESK. The CDR3 here is CASSQEAWDSGGWQETQYF. The CDR3, as DNA: TGTGCCAGCAGCCAAGAGGCCTGGGATAGCGGGGGTTGGCAAGAGACCCAGTACTTC. Combining the CDR3 with reference TRBV14 and TRBJ2-5 gives the whole variable domain EAGVTQFPSHSVIEKGQTVTLRCDPISGHDNLYWYRRVMGKEIKFLLHFVKESKQDESGMPNNRFLAERTGGTYSTLKVQPAELEDSGVYFCASSQEAWDSGGWQETQYFGPGTRLLVL.

The V call is TRBV7-2, the J call TRBJ2-4; D gene ambiguous. In germline, CDR1 is SGHTA, CDR2 FQGNSA. Trimming took off 4 bases at V and 4 bases at J, with 17 bases between the two ends. This CDR3 has 16 amino acids. The chain's CDR3 is CASSSGSWWGKNIQYF. The CDR3 DNA reads TGTGCCAGCAGCTCGGGCAGCTGGTGGGGAAAAAACATTCAGTACTTC.

This clonotype was observed a few times. The chain uses TRBV7-9 and TRBJ2-2; 14 bases fit TRBD2. Germline-derived CDR1 and CDR2 are SEHNR and FQNEAQ (reference sequence). The CDR3 has 17 amino acids. Unmatched junction bases numbered 4, after V lost 5 bases and J lost 2 bases. The CDR3 DNA sequence: TGTGCCAGCAGCCTCGGGACTAGCGGGGGAAACACCGGGGAGCTGTTTTTT. Its translation is CASSLGTSGGNTGELFF.

The V gene is TRBV5-1, the J gene TRBJ2-5; 7 bases agree with TRBD1. J lost 1 base, V lost 0 bases, and 6 bases had no gene match. Germline assignment: CDR1 SGHRS and CDR2 YFSETQ. This CDR3 is 16 amino acids long. CDR3 in DNA: TGCGCCAGCAGCTTGGTGGTAGACAGGGCCCAAGAGACCCAGTACTTC. It translates to CASSLVVDRAQETQYF.

The chain links TRBV5-1 to TRBJ2-2; D is unclear. The CDR3 length is 15 residues. Trimming left V 4 bases short and J 2 bases short, with 12 bases between. In germline, CDR1 is SGHRS, CDR2 YFSETQ. CDR3 DNA: TGCGCCAGCAGCCAGACCCCCCTTAACACCGGGGAGCTGTTTTTT. Residues: CASSQTPLNTGELFF.

The V and J genes are TRBV9 and TRBJ2-2; D is perhaps TRBD1 or TRBD2 (6 bases each). This CDR3 region has 16 residues. The ends were cut back, 0 bases at V and 6 bases at J, with 15 bases in the middle. Germline loops: CDR1 SGDLS, CDR2 YYNGEE. CDR3 nucleotides: TGTGCCAGCAGCGTAGCCAAGGGGGGTCTTCCCGGGGAGCTGTTTTTT. Encoded protein: CASSVAKGGLPGELFF.

This clonotype was observed a few times. The V and J genes are TRBV29-1 and TRBJ1-2, with 7 bases identical to TRBD1. The CDR3 spans 13 residues. CDR1 and CDR2 (germline): SQVTM, ANQGSEA. V trimming: 7 bases; J trimming: 6 bases; junction bases outside the gene matches: 11. The CDR3 sequence is CSASGGSGHGYTF. The DNA for the CDR3 is TGCAGCGCCTCAGGGGGTTCCGGACATGGCTACACCTTC.

This clonotype has a handful of counts. The chain is built from TRBV4-3 and TRBJ2-3; 7 nucleotides line up with TRBD2. CDR1 and CDR2 (germline): LGHNA, YSLEER. This CDR3 is built from 18 residues. J lost 6 bases, V lost 0 bases, and 15 bases had no gene match. The CDR3 DNA is TGCGCCAGCAGCCAAGAGGGGGGGGTGGCCAGAGGGGAGGATACGCAGTATTTT. It encodes CASSQEGGVARGEDTQYF.